The rows below give T cell receptor beta chains drawn from one sample of a study of read filtering for tumor transcriptome and immune sequencing. TCRdb itself ran the reads through MiXCR, one entry per CDR3 protein. The sample shows around 20,000 distinct CDR3 sequences, 22% of them seen only once. Sequenced material: a population of CD138-negative cells sorted from bone marrow. The origin of the receptors is a donor at least 40 years old with multiple myeloma. The CDR3 runs from the conserved cysteine through the conserved F or W. The D gene is left open where the match is weak. Rows may omit the clone size; those that give it use once, few, many or a size class.

d_call: -; clone_size: many; j_call: TRBJ1-1; v_call: TRBV29-1; cdr3_nt: TGCAGCGTTGCGTTCGGTATGGGGGCTTTCTTT; cdr3_aa: CSVAFGMGAFF
d_call: TRBD2; clone_size: many; j_call: TRBJ2-7; v_call: TRBV7-2; cdr3_nt: TGTGCCAGCAGTCGACTAGCGGGAGTGGGGGAGCAGTACTTC; cdr3_aa: CASSRLAGVGEQYF
d_call: TRBD2; clone_size: -; j_call: TRBJ2-5; v_call: TRBV7-3; cdr3_nt: TGTGCCAGCAGACCACCGGGGGGAGAGACCCAGTACTTC; cdr3_aa: CASRPPGGETQYF
d_call: TRBD2; clone_size: medium-sized; j_call: TRBJ2-3; v_call: TRBV10-1; cdr3_nt: TGCGCCAGCAGTGAGCCTGCGGGAGACCCAGATACGCAGTATTTT; cdr3_aa: CASSEPAGDPDTQYF
d_call: TRBD1; clone_size: -; j_call: TRBJ1-2; v_call: TRBV4-1; cdr3_nt: TGCGCCAGCAGCCAGAGGGGGCAGGCAGACTATGGCTACACCTTC; cdr3_aa: CASSQRGQADYGYTF
d_call: TRBD1; clone_size: many; j_call: TRBJ2-1; v_call: TRBV28; cdr3_nt: TGTGCCAGCAGCTTAGGGGGCTCGAGGGACAATGAGCAGTTCTTC; cdr3_aa: CASSLGGSRDNEQFF
d_call: -; clone_size: many; j_call: TRBJ1-1; v_call: TRBV6-5; cdr3_nt: TGTGCCAGCACCTTTGGGGGGCAAGCTTTCTTT; cdr3_aa: CASTFGGQAFF
d_call: -; clone_size: medium-sized; j_call: TRBJ2-1; v_call: TRBV23-1; cdr3_nt: TGCGCCAGCAGACCCTCGCGGGGAAAACCCTACAATGAGCAGTTCTTC; cdr3_aa: CASRPSRGKPYNEQFF
d_call: -; clone_size: many; j_call: TRBJ1-2; v_call: TRBV20-1; cdr3_nt: TGCAGTGCTAGGTCGGGGCAGGCGATCTATGGCTACACCTTC; cdr3_aa: CSARSGQAIYGYTF
d_call: -; clone_size: many; j_call: TRBJ2-1; v_call: TRBV5-1; cdr3_nt: TGCGCCAGCAGGTTCGGAGGGAGCTCCTACAATGAGCAGTTCTTC; cdr3_aa: CASRFGGSSYNEQFF
d_call: -; clone_size: many; j_call: TRBJ1-1; v_call: TRBV7-9; cdr3_nt: TGTGCCAGCAGCTCTCGGGGCTTCTCTGAAGCTTTCTTT; cdr3_aa: CASSSRGFSEAFF
d_call: -; clone_size: -; j_call: TRBJ2-3; v_call: TRBV6-2/TRBV6-3; cdr3_nt: TGTGCCAGCAGTCCCATGGGAGTCACAGATACGCAGTATTTT; cdr3_aa: CASSPMGVTDTQYF
d_call: -; clone_size: -; j_call: TRBJ2-1; v_call: TRBV12-3/TRBV12-4; cdr3_nt: TGTGCCAGTACCCCGACTGGAGAGGAGCAGTTCTTC; cdr3_aa: CASTPTGEEQFF
d_call: -; clone_size: few; j_call: TRBJ2-3; v_call: TRBV4-3; cdr3_nt: TGCGCCAGCAGCCCGGAGGGGCCATACACAGATACGCAGTATTTT; cdr3_aa: CASSPEGPYTDTQYF
d_call: -; clone_size: many; j_call: TRBJ2-1; v_call: TRBV20-1; cdr3_nt: TGCAGTGCTCGCCGGATCGTCGGCCCCCCGTGGGCCTACAATGAGCAGTTCTTC; cdr3_aa: CSARRIVGPPWAYNEQFF
d_call: -; clone_size: -; j_call: TRBJ1-5; v_call: TRBV24-1; cdr3_nt: TGTGCCACCAGCGGGTTCGGTACTCAGCCCCAGCATTTT; cdr3_aa: CATSGFGTQPQHF